The rows below give T cell receptor beta chains drawn from one sample of a study of shared clonotypes between healthy human individuals. Sequencing used immunoSEQ multiplex PCR; TCRdb keeps in-frame clones, though not all of them. Of 2,100,000 or so clones in the sample, approximately 96% were seen once. The sample comprised naive CD4+ T cells sorted from blood. These receptors were collected from a man aged 18 to 30 in good health. Each CDR3 is given with its conserved first and last residue. The order of the fields is clone size, D gene, J gene, V gene, CDR3 DNA, CDR3 protein. A D gene is named only where the DNA matches it firmly. Rows give clone size only sometimes, using once, few, many, or a class for an expanded clone.

-	-	TRBJ2-5	TRBV6-6	TGTGCCAGCAGCCGGGGATCAGAGACCCAGTACTTC	CASSRGSETQYF
-	-	TRBJ1-5	TRBV6-6	TGTGCCAGCAGTTACACCAGGGGAATAAATCAGCCCCAGCATTTT	CASSYTRGINQPQHF
-	TRBD1	TRBJ2-5	TRBV4-2	TGTGCCAGCAGTTTGAGAGGGGGCAAGAACCAAGAGACCCAGTACTTC	CASSLRGGKNQETQYF
-	TRBD2	TRBJ2-1	TRBV28	TGTGCCAGCAGTTATCTAGCGGATTACAATGAGCAGTTCTTC	CASSYLADYNEQFF
-	-	TRBJ2-3	TRBV6-5	TGTGCCAGCAGTAAGACGGGTCTTTCGGCGCAGTATTTT	CASSKTGLSAQYF
once	-	TRBJ1-6	TRBV30	TGTGCCTGGAACCGTCCGGTGGGTTCACCCCTCCACTTT	CAWNRPVGSPLHF
-	TRBD1	TRBJ2-5	TRBV6-1	TGTGCCAGCAGTAGGCTTCGGACAGGCCAAGAGACCCAGTACTTC	CASSRLRTGQETQYF
once	TRBD1	TRBJ2-3	TRBV10-3	TGTGCCATCAGCCCAATACAGGGGGCGCGGGAAGATACGCAGTATTTT	CAISPIQGAREDTQYF
-	TRBD1	TRBJ1-5	TRBV5-6	TGTGCCAGCAGCATGGACAGGGGGCTAAATCAGCCCCAGCATTTT	CASSMDRGLNQPQHF
-	-	TRBJ1-5	TRBV2	TGTGCCAGCCACAGGGAGAGCAATCAGCCCCAGCATTTT	CASHRESNQPQHF
-	-	TRBJ2-3	TRBV5-8	TGTGCCAGCAGCTCCCCCACAGATACGCAGTATTTT	CASSSPTDTQYF
-	-	TRBJ2-7	TRBV18	TGTGCCAGCTCACCGGGAGAGTCCTCCTACGAGCAGTACTTC	CASSPGESSYEQYF
-	-	TRBJ2-7	TRBV7-9	TGTGCCAGCATCCTTCAGGGGCAGTACGAGCAGTACTTC	CASILQGQYEQYF
-	-	TRBJ2-7	TRBV5-6	TGTGCCAGCAGCTCGAACAAGGCCGCTGTGTACGAGCAGTACTTC	CASSSNKAAVYEQYF
-	-	TRBJ2-7	TRBV2	TGTGCCAGCAGAGAGACAGGACCGGAGCGGAGTACCTACGAGCAGTACTTC	CASRETGPERSTYEQYF
-	TRBD2	TRBJ2-3	TRBV4-1	TGCGCCAGCAGCCAAGATGGTTCTAGCGGAAGCACAGATACGCAGTATTTT	CASSQDGSSGSTDTQYF
-	-	TRBJ1-2	TRBV30	TGTGCCTGGGGACAGCCAAACTATGGCTACACCTTC	CAWGQPNYGYTF
-	-	TRBJ2-1	TRBV4-1	TGCGCCAGCAGCCAAGTACAGGGTTCCTACAATGAGCAGTTCTTC	CASSQVQGSYNEQFF
-	-	TRBJ2-4	TRBV5-1	TGCGCCAGCAGCTTGGGTGGGTCGGGGGCCAAAAACATTCAGTACTTC	CASSLGGSGAKNIQYF
-	-	TRBJ1-1	TRBV2	TGTGCCAGCGAGACGAGGGGATACACTGAAGCTTTCTTT	CASETRGYTEAFF
-	-	TRBJ1-2	TRBV21-1	TGTGCCAGCAGCAAAGCGACCAAAAACTATGGCTACACCTTC	CASSKATKNYGYTF
once	-	TRBJ2-7	TRBV10-3	TGTGCCATCAGTGAAGGTTACGAGCAGTACTTC	CAISEGYEQYF
-	-	TRBJ1-5	TRBV30	TGTGCCTGGAGTCCTTCAGCAGTCAATCAGCCCCAGCATTTT	CAWSPSAVNQPQHF
-	TRBD2	TRBJ2-3	TRBV29-1	TGCAGCGTTTCGAGATTAGCGGGAGGGGATAAAGATACGCAGTATTTT	CSVSRLAGGDKDTQYF
-	-	TRBJ1-6	TRBV25-1	TGTGCCAGCAGGGCTGGGGAGGGGACATATAATTCACCCCTCCACTTT	CASRAGEGTYNSPLHF
-	-	TRBJ2-1	TRBV6-5	TGTGCCAGCAGTTACAGTAGGAGCAATGAGCAGTTCTTC	CASSYSRSNEQFF
once	TRBD1	TRBJ2-7	TRBV6-5	TGTGCCAGCAACAGGGGACCTGCCTACGAGCAGTACTTC	CASNRGPAYEQYF
-	-	TRBJ1-4	TRBV6-1	TGTGCCAGCACGTACAGGCCAACTGAAAAACTGTTTTTT	CASTYRPTEKLFF
-	TRBD1	TRBJ2-7	TRBV6-1	TGTGCCAGCAGTGCTGCGTTGGACAGGGTCGACGAGCAGTACTTC	CASSAALDRVDEQYF
-	TRBD2	TRBJ2-2	TRBV15	TGTGCCACCAGCAGAGAACGGACTAGCTTGAACACCGGGGAGCTGTTTTTT	CATSRERTSLNTGELFF
-	TRBD1	TRBJ1-1	TRBV7-9	TGTGCCAGCAGCTTGGGATCCGGGACAGGGAACACTGAAGCTTTCTTT	CASSLGSGTGNTEAFF
-	-	TRBJ1-1	TRBV15	TGTGCCACCAGCAGGGACCGAATTACAGCTTTCTTT	CATSRDRITAFF
-	TRBD2	TRBJ2-1	TRBV18	TGTGCCAGCTCACCATTGGGACTAGAGCCCTACAATGAGCAGTTCTTC	CASSPLGLEPYNEQFF
-	-	TRBJ2-7	TRBV19	TGTGCCAGTACCGGGGCAGGGAGTATGCTTCTGCGCTACGAGCAGTACTTC	CASTGAGSMLLRYEQYF
-	TRBD1	TRBJ1-5	TRBV2	TGTGCCAGCTCTGGGGGACAGGGCGGTCAGCCCCAGCATTTT	CASSGGQGGQPQHF
-	-	TRBJ1-2	TRBV30	TGTGCCTGGATAGTGGCGGGATTTGGCTACACCTTC	CAWIVAGFGYTF
once	-	TRBJ2-5	TRBV10-3	TGTGCCATCAGTGAGGACCGGGGAGGCAGCTTAGAGACCCAGTACTTC	CAISEDRGGSLETQYF
-	-	TRBJ1-2	TRBV30	TGTGCCTTCCCAAAGGGGGGGGACTTAGATGGCTACACCTTC	CAFPKGGDLDGYTF
-	-	TRBJ1-1	TRBV30	TGTGCCTCGCGGGGGGGGAACACTGAAGCTTTCTTT	CASRGGNTEAFF
-	-	TRBJ1-2	TRBV30	TGTGCCTGGAAAATGCAGGGAGTCTATGGCTACACCTTC	CAWKMQGVYGYTF
-	TRBD1	TRBJ2-1	TRBV5-4	TGTGCCAGCAGCTTGGTACAGGGGGCCTACAATGAGCAGTTCTTC	CASSLVQGAYNEQFF
-	-	TRBJ2-5	TRBV7-2	TGTGCCAGCAGCCCTCCAAACTCCGCCCCTGGGGAGACCCAGTACTTC	CASSPPNSAPGETQYF
-	-	TRBJ2-7	TRBV28	TGTGCCAGCAGTTGGCGCGGACAGCGGGGCGGCTACGAGCAGTACTTC	CASSWRGQRGGYEQYF
once	-	TRBJ2-5	TRBV10-3	TGTGCCATCAGAGACAGGGGAGGGGAGACCCAGTACTTC	CAIRDRGGETQYF
-	-	TRBJ2-3	TRBV18	TGTGCCAGCTCACCACTTTTGGTGGAGAGCACAGATACGCAGTATTTT	CASSPLLVESTDTQYF
-	TRBD1	TRBJ1-5	TRBV7-2	TGTGCCAGCAGCTTACGTACAGGGGCTCAGCCCCAGCATTTT	CASSLRTGAQPQHF
-	TRBD1	TRBJ1-2	TRBV4-1	TGCGCCAGCAGCCCAAGGACAGGTGATAACTATGGCTACACCTTC	CASSPRTGDNYGYTF
-	-	TRBJ1-1	TRBV5-1	TGCGCCAGCAGCTTGAGTTTCGATGCTTTCTTT	CASSLSFDAFF
-	TRBD2	TRBJ2-2	TRBV7-9	TGTGCCAGCAGCTTAGGGGCAGCGGGAGTAGAGGCCGGGGAGCTGTTTTTT	CASSLGAAGVEAGELFF
-	-	TRBJ1-6	TRBV6-5	TGTGCCAGCAGTTACCGCATAGCTATTAATTCACCCCTCCACTTT	CASSYRIAINSPLHF
-	-	TRBJ2-7	TRBV5-8	TGTGCCAGCAAAGACACGGGGACTTTAGGGTACGAGCAGTACTTC	CASKDTGTLGYEQYF
-	-	TRBJ2-7	TRBV27	TGTGCCAGCAGGGCGGACGACTCTTCCCTCGACGAGCAGTACTTC	CASRADDSSLDEQYF
-	TRBD2	TRBJ2-3	TRBV7-3	TGTGCCAGCAGCAAAGCGGGGGGCACAGATACGCAGTATTTT	CASSKAGGTDTQYF
-	-	TRBJ1-1	TRBV6-5	TGTGCCAGCAGTGGGGGGGGCAGGAACACTGAAGCTTTCTTT	CASSGGGRNTEAFF
-	-	TRBJ1-2	TRBV4-3	TGCGCCAGCAGCCAAGAACCGACAGCGGCTAACTATGGCTACACCTTC	CASSQEPTAANYGYTF